This T cell receptor (beta chain) was captured in a study of T cells in Graves' hyperthyroidism and ophthalmopathy. Those with hyperthyroidism were 18 to 65 years old, newly diagnosed, and ill for under 2 months. As for this clonotype: Its target is unknown.

It was RNA transcripts that yielded the amplified TCR beta CDR3 regions. The study used the HTBI primer set for a first-round RT-PCR of the TCR CDR3. Each CDR3 protein is one row after TCRdb ran MiXCR on the multiplex PCR reads. This sample has a few hundred thousand distinct CDR3 sequences, with around a sixth found just once. The CDR3 contains 15 residues. Germline CDR1 SGHRS, CDR2 YFSETQ. Losses at the gene ends were 4 bases for V and 4 bases for J; bases not matched to a gene: 7. Study results and limitations: Before onset, ophthalmopathy was predicted by the model a median roughly six months earlier. Researchers found most expanded thyroid clonotypes above 0.001 in blood as well.

The chain joins TRBV5-1 to TRBJ1-2, with 10 bases lining up with TRBD1. The clonotype was recovered from a woman aged 50 to 65 with Graves' hyperthyroidism. Source material: blood. The CDR3 spells CASSPGTGVSYGYTF. The CDR3 nucleotides read TGCGCCAGCAGCCCCGGGACAGGGGTGAGCTATGGCTACACCTTC.